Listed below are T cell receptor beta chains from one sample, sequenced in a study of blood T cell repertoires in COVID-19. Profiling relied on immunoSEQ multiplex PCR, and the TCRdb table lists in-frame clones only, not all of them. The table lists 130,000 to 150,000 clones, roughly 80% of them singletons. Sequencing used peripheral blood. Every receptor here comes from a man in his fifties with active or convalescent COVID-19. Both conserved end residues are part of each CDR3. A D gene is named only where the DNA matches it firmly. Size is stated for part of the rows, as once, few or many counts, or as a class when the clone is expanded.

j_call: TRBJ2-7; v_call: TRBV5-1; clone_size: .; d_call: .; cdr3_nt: TGCGCCAGCAGCTTACAGAGTCCCTACGAGCAGTACTTC; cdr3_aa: CASSLQSPYEQYF
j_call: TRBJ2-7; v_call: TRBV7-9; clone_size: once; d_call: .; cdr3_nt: TGTGCCAGCAGCTTATCAGGGTACGAGCAGTACTTC; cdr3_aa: CASSLSGYEQYF
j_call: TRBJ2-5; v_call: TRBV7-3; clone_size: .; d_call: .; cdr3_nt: TGTGCCAGCAGCCCTTACCCGACCGACTCAAAACAAGAGACCCAGTACTTC; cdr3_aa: CASSPYPTDSKQETQYF
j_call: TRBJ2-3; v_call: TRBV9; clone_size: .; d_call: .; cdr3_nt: TGTGCCAGCAGCCCTGAGAGGGCCACAGATACGCAGTATTTT; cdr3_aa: CASSPERATDTQYF
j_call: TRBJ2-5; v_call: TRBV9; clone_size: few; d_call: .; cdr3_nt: TGTGCCAGCAGCGCGGCGGGATTGTACCAAGAGACCCAGTACTTC; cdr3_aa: CASSAAGLYQETQYF
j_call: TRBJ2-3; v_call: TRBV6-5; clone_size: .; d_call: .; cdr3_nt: TGTGCCAGCAGTAGAAGGCGGGATGGCACAGATACGCAGTATTTT; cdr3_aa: CASSRRRDGTDTQYF
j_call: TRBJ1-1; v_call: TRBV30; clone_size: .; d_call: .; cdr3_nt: TGTGCCTGGAGTGGGAGAGGGTCCGACACTGAAGCTTTCTTT; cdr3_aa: CAWSGRGSDTEAFF
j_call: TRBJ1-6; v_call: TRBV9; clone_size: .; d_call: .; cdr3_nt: TGTGCCAGCAGCGATACAGGGTTGTCACCCCTCCACTTT; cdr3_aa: CASSDTGLSPLHF
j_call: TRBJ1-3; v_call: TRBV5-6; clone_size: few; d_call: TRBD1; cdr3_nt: TGTGCCAGCAGCTTGCGGGACAGGGCTTCTGGAAACACCATATATTTT; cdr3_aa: CASSLRDRASGNTIYF
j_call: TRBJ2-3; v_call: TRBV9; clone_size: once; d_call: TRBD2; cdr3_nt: TGTGCCAGCAGCGTAGATGGGGGAGGGAGTGGTACGCAGTATTTT; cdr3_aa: CASSVDGGGSGTQYF
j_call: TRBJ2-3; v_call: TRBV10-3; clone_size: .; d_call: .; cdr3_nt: TGTGCCATCAGTGAGAGAGCAGATACGCAGTATTTT; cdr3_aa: CAISERADTQYF
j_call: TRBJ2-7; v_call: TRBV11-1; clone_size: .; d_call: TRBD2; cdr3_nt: TGTGCCAGCAGCCCCAGACTAGCGGGAGATGACGAGCAGTACTTC; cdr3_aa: CASSPRLAGDDEQYF
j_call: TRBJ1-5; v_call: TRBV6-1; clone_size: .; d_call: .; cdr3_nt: TGTGCCAGCAGTGAAGCGCGATTGGGCAGGAGCAATCAGCCCCAGCATTTT; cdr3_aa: CASSEARLGRSNQPQHF
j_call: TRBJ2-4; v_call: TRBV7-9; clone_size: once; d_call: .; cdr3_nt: TGTGCCAGCAGCCCCCCCCTAGCCAAAAACATTCAGTACTTC; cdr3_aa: CASSPPLAKNIQYF
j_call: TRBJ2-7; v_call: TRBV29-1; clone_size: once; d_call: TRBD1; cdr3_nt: TGCAGCGTTACGGGACAGTACTACGAGCAGTACTTC; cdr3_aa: CSVTGQYYEQYF
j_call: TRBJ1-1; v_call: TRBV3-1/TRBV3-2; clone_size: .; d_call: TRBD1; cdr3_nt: TGTGCCAGCAGCCAAGGATACAGGGGGGCTGAAGCTTTCTTT; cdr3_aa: CASSQGYRGAEAFF
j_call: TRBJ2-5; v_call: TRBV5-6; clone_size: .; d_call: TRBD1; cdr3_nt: TGTGCCAGCAGCCCCGGGACAGTGGGGATGGAGACCCAGTACTTC; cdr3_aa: CASSPGTVGMETQYF
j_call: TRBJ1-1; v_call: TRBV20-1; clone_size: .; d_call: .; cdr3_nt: TGCAGTGCTAGAAACCTAGTATGGGCTTTCTTT; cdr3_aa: CSARNLVWAFF
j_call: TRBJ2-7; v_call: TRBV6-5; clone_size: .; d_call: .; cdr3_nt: TGTGCCAGCAGTTACTCACTCCACGGCGAGCAGTACTTC; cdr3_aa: CASSYSLHGEQYF
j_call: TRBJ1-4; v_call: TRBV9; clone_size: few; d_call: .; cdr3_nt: TGTGCCAGCAGCGTAGATACAGTAACTGAAAAACTGTTTTTT; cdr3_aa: CASSVDTVTEKLFF
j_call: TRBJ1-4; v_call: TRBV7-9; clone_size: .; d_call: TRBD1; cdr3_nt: TGTGCCAGCAGCTCAGAGACAGGGATGAATGAAAAACTGTTTTTT; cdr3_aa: CASSSETGMNEKLFF
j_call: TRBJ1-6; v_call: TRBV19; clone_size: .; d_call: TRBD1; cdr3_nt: TGTGCCAGTAGTCCCAGACAGGGTGGTTCACCCCTCCACTTT; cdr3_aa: CASSPRQGGSPLHF
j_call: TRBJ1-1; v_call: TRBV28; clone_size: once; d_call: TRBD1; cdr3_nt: TGTGCCAGCAGTTTACGACAGGGGGCAGGCACTGAAGCTTTCTTT; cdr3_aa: CASSLRQGAGTEAFF
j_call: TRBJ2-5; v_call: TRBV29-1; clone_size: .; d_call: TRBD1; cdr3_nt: TGCAGCGGACGGGACAGGGTGCAAGAGACCCAGTACTTC; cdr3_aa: CSGRDRVQETQYF
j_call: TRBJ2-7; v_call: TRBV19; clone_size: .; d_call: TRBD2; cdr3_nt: TGTGCCAGTAGTACAACTAGCGGGAGGACCGAGCAGTACTTC; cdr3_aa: CASSTTSGRTEQYF
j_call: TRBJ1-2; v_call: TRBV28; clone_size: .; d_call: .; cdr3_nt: TGTGCCAGCAGGAATAGCGGGGAGAACTATGGCTACACCTTC; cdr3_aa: CASRNSGENYGYTF
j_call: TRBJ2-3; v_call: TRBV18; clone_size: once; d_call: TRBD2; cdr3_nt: TGTGCCAGCTCACCACTTCAGGGAGGGGACACAGATACGCAGTATTTT; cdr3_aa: CASSPLQGGDTDTQYF
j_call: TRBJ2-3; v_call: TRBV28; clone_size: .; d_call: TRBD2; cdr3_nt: TGTGCCAGCAGTTTATTTCTGGAGAGCGGGAGCCTTCATAGCACAGATACGCAGTATTTT; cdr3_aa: CASSLFLESGSLHSTDTQYF
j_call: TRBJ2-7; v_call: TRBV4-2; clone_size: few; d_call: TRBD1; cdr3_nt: TGTGCCAGCAGCCAAGATCGCACAGGGGGAATCTACGAGCAGTACTTC; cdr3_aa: CASSQDRTGGIYEQYF
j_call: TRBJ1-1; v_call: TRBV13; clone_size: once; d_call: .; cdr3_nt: TGTGCCAGCAGCTTAGTGGGGGGTGCTGGGGGGAACACTGAAGCTTTCTTT; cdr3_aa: CASSLVGGAGGNTEAFF
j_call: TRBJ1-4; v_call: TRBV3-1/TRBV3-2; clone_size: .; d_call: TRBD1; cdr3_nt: TGTGCCAGCAGCCACTGGACAGGGGGCGAATATACTAATGAAAAACTGTTTTTT; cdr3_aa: CASSHWTGGEYTNEKLFF
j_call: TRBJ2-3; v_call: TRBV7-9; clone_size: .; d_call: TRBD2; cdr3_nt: TGTGCCAGCAGCTTAACTAGCGGCCTTCTGGATACGCAGTATTTT; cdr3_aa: CASSLTSGLLDTQYF
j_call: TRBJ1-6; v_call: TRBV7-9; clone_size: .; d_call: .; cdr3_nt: TGTGCCAGCAGCTTAGGGTTCGGAGGTGAGCCCCTCCACTTT; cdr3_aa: CASSLGFGGEPLHF
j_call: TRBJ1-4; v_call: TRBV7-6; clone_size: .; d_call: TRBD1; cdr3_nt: TGTGCCAGCAGCTTGGGACAGGGCCGTGAAAAACTGTTTTTT; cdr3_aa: CASSLGQGREKLFF
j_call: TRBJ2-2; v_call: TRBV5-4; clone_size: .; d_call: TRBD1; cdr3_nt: TGTGCCAGCAGCAAGGACAGGGCGAACACCGGGGAGCTGTTTTTT; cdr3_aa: CASSKDRANTGELFF